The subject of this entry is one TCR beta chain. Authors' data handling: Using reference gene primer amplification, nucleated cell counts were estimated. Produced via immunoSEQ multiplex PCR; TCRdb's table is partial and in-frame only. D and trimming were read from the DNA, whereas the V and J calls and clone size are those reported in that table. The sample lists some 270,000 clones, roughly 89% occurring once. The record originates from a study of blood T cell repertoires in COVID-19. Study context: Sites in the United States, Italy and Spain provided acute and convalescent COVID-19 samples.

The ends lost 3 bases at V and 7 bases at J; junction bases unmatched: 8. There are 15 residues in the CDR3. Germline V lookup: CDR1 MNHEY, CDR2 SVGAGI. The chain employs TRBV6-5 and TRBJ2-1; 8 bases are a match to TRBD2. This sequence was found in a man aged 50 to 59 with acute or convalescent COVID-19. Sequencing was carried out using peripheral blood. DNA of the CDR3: TGTGCCAGCAGTTATTCGGGGGGGCGGGTAAATGAGCAGTTCTTC. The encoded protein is CASSYSGGRVNEQFF.